Listed here are 6 T cell receptor beta chains from one sample, sequenced in a study of blood T cell repertoires in COVID-19. Generated by immunoSEQ multiplex PCR, the TCRdb table keeps only in-frame clones and is missing some. The table shows fewer than 250,000 clones, with over 80% occurring only once. The sequencing input was peripheral blood. The receptor set was obtained from a man aged 25-45 years with COVID-19, enrolled during active disease.

This chain connects TRBV28 to TRBJ1-3; the D is unclear. V lost 2 bases to trimming and J lost 0 bases, with 11 bases between them. Germline V lookup: CDR1 MDHEN, CDR2 SYDVKM. CDR3 size: 16 residues. In DNA form, the CDR3 reads TGTGCCAGCAGTTTAGTGGCAGTGTCCTCTGGAAACACCATATATTTT. Translating it yields CASSLVAVSSGNTIYF. Full variable domain (missing parts from reference TRBV28 and TRBJ1-3): DVKVTQSSRYLVKRTGEKVFLECVQDMDHENMFWYRQDPGLGLRLIYFSYDVKMKEKGDIPEGYSVSREKKERFSLILESASTNQTSMYLCASSLVAVSSGNTIYFGEGSWLTVV.

The chain is built from TRBV7-6 and TRBJ2-1; TRBD1 might be the D (6 bases). Germline lookup yields CDR1 SGHVS and CDR2 FNYEAQ. The V and J ends lost 3 bases and 3 bases respectively, with 15 bases between them. The CDR3 has 16 residues. This CDR3 is CASSLAPGHLYNEQFF. The DNA of the CDR3 is TGTGCCAGCAGCTTGGCCCCGGGACACCTCTACAATGAGCAGTTCTTC.

V and J are TRBV7-2 and TRBJ2-7; the match to TRBD2 covers 7 bases. This CDR3 comprises 15 residues. J gave up 3 bases and V 5 bases, and 10 bases lay outside the gene matches. From germline, CDR1 is SGHTA and CDR2 FQGNSA. CDR3 sequence reads: CASSRRSGEFYEQYF. For the CDR3, the DNA is TGTGCCAGCAGCCGCCGGAGCGGGGAGTTCTACGAGCAGTACTTC.

The V gene is TRBV10-3, the J gene TRBJ2-3; D is perhaps TRBD2 (5 bases). Germline CDR1 reads ENHRY; CDR2 reads SYGVKD. The CDR3 spans 16 residues. Trimming shortened V by 3 bases and J by 1 base, and 14 bases separated the two germline ends. CDR3 nucleotides: TGTGCCATCAGTGATTCCCCTAGCCTAGGCACAGATACGCAGTATTTT. Protein: CAISDSPSLGTDTQYF.

This clone was recorded once. This sequence joins TRBV5-5 and TRBJ1-1, with 9 bases matching TRBD1. J lost 3 bases, V lost 4 bases, and 13 bases had no gene match. Germline V gene sequence: CDR1 SGHKS, CDR2 YYEKEE (reference sequence). CDR3 length: 17 residues. The CDR3 region is CASSPGQGGPTYTEAFF. The CDR3 DNA follows: TGTGCCAGCAGCCCGGGACAGGGCGGCCCGACTTACACTGAAGCTTTCTTT.

The rearrangement uses TRBV3-1 (or the pseudogene TRBV3-2) and TRBJ2-7, with a possible D match to TRBD1 (6 bases). This CDR3 has 14 amino acids. V gave up 4 bases and J gave up 2 bases, with 12 bases separating them. Germline V CDR1 and CDR2: LGHDT, YNNKEL (reference sequence). The CDR3 DNA sequence: TGTGCCAGCAGCCTCAAGGGGGACACCTACGAGCAGTACTTC. The encoded protein is CASSLKGDTYEQYF.